The 32 T cell receptor beta chains below come from one sample, sequenced in a study of regulatory T cells in long-lasting Graves disease. Stated time point: newly diagnosed GD, antithyroid drugs for less than 3 months. PBMCs provided the RNA from which the TCR library was made. Libraries of TCR beta came from iRepertoire HTBI primers plus Arm-PCR of CDR3 regions. TCRdb reprocessed the multiplex PCR reads via MiXCR and lists one record per CDR3 protein. The sample yields some 500,000 distinct CDR3 sequences, roughly a sixth seen once. A further study also used this sample, focusing on T cells in Graves' hyperthyroidism and ophthalmopathy.

The source was peripheral blood mononuclear cells (PBMCs), collected at new diagnosis, from a patient treated with antithyroid drugs. These receptors originate from a woman aged 40 to 65 with Graves disease.

The V call is TRBV4-1, the J call TRBJ1-2, with 9 nucleotides matching TRBD1. The CDR3 spans 16 residues. The trim removed 0 bases at V and 5 bases at J, leaving 7 bases unmatched. Germline-derived CDR1 and CDR2 are MGHRA and YSYEKL. The CDR3 DNA reads TGCGCCAGCAGCCAAGATGGTACAGGGGGCCTGTATGGCTACACCTTC. It yields the protein CASSQDGTGGLYGYTF.

This clonotype was recorded at least ten times. The CDR3 is CASSPGAGGSYNEQFF. Here the CDR3 DNA reads TGCGCCAGCAGCCCAGGAGCGGGGGGGTCCTACAATGAGCAGTTCTTC. The chain is built from TRBV5-1 and TRBJ2-1, with 10 bases fitting TRBD2. Unmatched junction bases numbered 5, after V lost 4 bases and J lost 1 base. Germline CDR1 is SGHRS and CDR2 is YFSETQ. The CDR3 extends over 16 amino acids.

Ten or more counts support this clonotype. This chain connects TRBV12-3 or TRBV12-4 to TRBJ2-7, with 9 positions matching TRBD1. V lost 7 bases and J lost 5; bases outside the gene matches: 9. This CDR3 is built from 14 residues. The chain's CDR3 is CASTRDRVSHEQYF. The CDR3 DNA reads TGTGCCAGCACCCGGGACAGGGTTTCCCACGAGCAGTACTTC.

Many counts were recorded for this clonotype. The chain recombines TRBV5-6 with TRBJ1-1; tentative D call: TRBD1 (6 bases). From germline, CDR1 is SGHDT and CDR2 YYEEEE. The CDR3 is made up of 15 amino acids. V lost 3 bases to trimming and J lost 3 bases, with 15 bases between them. CDR3 sequence (DNA): TGTGCCAGCAGCTGGAGGGGGTTGATTCACACTGAAGCTTTCTTT. This translates into CASSWRGLIHTEAFF.

This clonotype has just one count. The chain links TRBV12-3 or TRBV12-4 to TRBJ2-7; D gene unclear. The CDR3 runs 15 residues. V was clipped by 8 bases and J by 3 bases, with 20 bases between them. The CDR3 spells CASSPRYKQFYEQYF. CDR3 nucleotide sequence: TGTGCCAGCTCACCACGGTACAAACAGTTCTACGAGCAGTACTTC.

This clonotype was detected a few times. The chain couples TRBV6-1 to TRBJ1-3; D is uncertain. Germline CDR1 reads MNHNS; CDR2 reads SASEGT. The V gene lost 6 bases and the J gene lost 0 bases, with 9 bases spanning the gap. This CDR3 contains 14 residues. CDR3 sequence (DNA): TGTGCCAGCAGCCCCACCTACTCTGGAAACACCATATATTTT. Its protein product is CASSPTYSGNTIYF.

This clonotype was seen a handful of times. The chain links TRBV18 to TRBJ2-5, with 10 bases that match TRBD1. Germline trimming cut 0 bases from V and 3 bases from J; bases unmatched to any gene: 4. Germline CDR1 KGHSH, CDR2 LQKENI. The CDR3 loop spans 16 amino acids. The CDR3, as DNA: TGTGCCAGCTCACCACCGGCGGGACAGGGGAAAGAGACCCAGTACTTC. The encoded protein is CASSPPAGQGKETQYF.

This clonotype was found many times. V gene TRBV12-3 or TRBV12-4 combines with J gene TRBJ2-7; 8 bases align to TRBD1. The CDR3 has 15 amino acids. With 4 bases clipped from V and 9 bases from J, the junction kept 14 bases outside the gene matches. The CDR3 reads CASSSRTGWLKRQYF. The CDR3 coding sequence is TGTGCCAGCAGTTCCCGGACAGGGTGGCTGAAGCGGCAGTACTTC.

This clonotype came up many times. The CDR3 DNA follows: TGTGCCAGCAGCCCCCCGGGACTAGCGACCTACGAGCAGTACTTC. The encoded protein is CASSPPGLATYEQYF. This chain uses TRBV13 with TRBJ2-7; TRBD2 aligns across 10 bases. Germline-derived CDR1 and CDR2 are PRHDT and FYEKMQ (reference sequence). CDR3 length: 15 amino acids. With V trimmed by 5 bases and J by 2 bases, 6 bases remained unmatched.

This clonotype was seen repeatedly, ten times or more. The chain couples TRBV2 to TRBJ1-1; TRBD1 is a possible D gene (6 bases). CDR3 size: 14 residues. Germline CDR1 reads SNHLY; CDR2 reads FYNNEI. V lost 9 bases and J 9 bases, leaving 23 bases between the germline ends. The CDR3 sequence is CARGQFTDSDQAFF. The CDR3 bases are TGTGCCAGAGGACAGTTCACTGACTCCGACCAAGCTTTCTTT.

The genes are TRBV4-1 and TRBJ1-5, with D possibly being TRBD1 (5 bases). Germline CDR1 is MGHRA and CDR2 is YSYEKL. This CDR3 spans 16 amino acids. Trimming cost V 1 base and J 4 bases, with 14 bases left between them. The CDR3 DNA reads TGCGCCAGCAGCCAAGCAAGTGCAGGGCTTAATCAGCCCCAGCATTTT. Protein product: CASSQASAGLNQPQHF.

CDR3 in DNA: TGCAGTGCGCTCGGGACATTTAATTCACCCCTCCACTTT. Protein product: CSALGTFNSPLHF. The chain joins TRBV20-1 to TRBJ1-6; D possibly corresponds to TRBD1 (6 bases). From germline, CDR1 is DFQATT and CDR2 SNEGSKA (reference sequence). CDR3 length equals 13 residues. The V end lost 6 bases, the J end lost 6 bases, and 12 bases lay between the germline ends.

The V and J genes are TRBV12-3 or TRBV12-4 and TRBJ1-5; no firm D call. Trimming took off 4 bases at V and 1 base at J, with 5 bases between the two ends. The CDR3 loop spans 13 amino acids. CDR3 DNA sequence: TGTGCCAGCAGTTCGGCCAGCAATCAGCCCCAGCATTTT. Amino acids: CASSSASNQPQHF.

The V gene is TRBV19, the J gene TRBJ1-2, with D possibly TRBD1 on 5 matching bases. Between the trimmed V and J ends, which lost 0 bases and 2 bases, there was a span of 13 bases. The CDR3 loop spans 16 amino acids. The germline CDR1 and CDR2 sequences are LNHDA and SQIVND (reference sequence). CDR3 nucleotide sequence: TGTGCCAGTAGTATAGATCTCGGGACCTTGAACTATGGCTACACCTTC. It yields the protein CASSIDLGTLNYGYTF.

This clonotype was counted at least ten times. The chain combines TRBV20-1 with TRBJ2-7, with 7 bases identical to TRBD2. Germline CDR1 reads DFQATT; CDR2 reads SNEGSKA (reference sequence). V trimming: 0 bases; J trimming: 3 bases; junction bases outside the gene matches: 5. CDR3 size: 14 residues. The CDR3 nucleotides are TGCAGTGCTAGAGAGGTTGGCGGGGGCTACGAGCAGTACTTC. Its protein is CSAREVGGGYEQYF.

The chain is built from TRBV13 and TRBJ2-6; possible D gene TRBD2, 6 bases. Germline values: CDR1 PRHDT, CDR2 FYEKMQ (reference sequence). V shed 9 bases and J shed 4 bases, with 13 bases lying between them. The CDR3 sequence is 14 residues long. The CDR3 region has the DNA TGTGCCAGTTTGCGGGGCGCCGGGGCCAACGTCCTGACTTTC. Encoded protein: CASLRGAGANVLTF.

The chain employs TRBV19 and TRBJ2-1; 10 bases match TRBD2. V lost 6 bases and J lost 9; bases outside the gene matches: 20. This CDR3 is built from 18 residues. The germline gives CDR1 LNHDA, CDR2 SQIVND (reference sequence). CDR3 in amino acids: CASSGGPSGGIGPSEQFF. CDR3 bases: TGTGCCAGTAGCGGGGGGCCTAGCGGGGGCATTGGGCCCAGTGAGCAGTTCTTC.

CDR3 residues: CATREVKGPKNIQYF. The CDR3 DNA sequence: TGTGCCACCAGAGAGGTTAAAGGCCCAAAAAACATTCAGTACTTC. This chain uses TRBV15 with TRBJ2-4, with D unclear. CDR1 is LNHNV, CDR2 YYDKDF, per germline (reference sequence). Trimming removed 6 bases from V and 4 bases from J, with 16 bases in between. There are 15 residues in the CDR3.

This clonotype was observed many times. The chain recombines TRBV7-6 with TRBJ2-1, with 8 nucleotides matching TRBD2. Germline values: CDR1 SGHVS, CDR2 FNYEAQ. The CDR3 runs 17 residues. Trimming removed 3 bases from V and 6 bases from J; junction bases left unmatched: 13. The CDR3 DNA reads TGTGCCAGCAGCTTCCCCCGCACCGGGACTAGTGGCAATGAGCAGTTCTTC. Residues: CASSFPRTGTSGNEQFF. The whole variable domain, remainder taken from reference TRBV7-6 and TRBJ2-1, is GAGVSQSPRYKVTKRGQDVALRCDPISGHVSLYWYRQALGQGPEFLTYFNYEAQQDKSGLPNDRFSAERPEGSISTLTIQRTEQRDSAMYRCASSFPRTGTSGNEQFFGPGTRLTVL.

This clonotype was observed a few times. The chain links TRBV12-3 or TRBV12-4 to TRBJ2-7; perhaps TRBD1 as D (5 bases). The CDR3 is 15 amino acids. With 4 bases removed from V and 5 bases from J, the gap between germline ends came to 18 bases. CDR3 residues: CASSYPSDSRDEQYF. In DNA form, the CDR3 reads TGTGCCAGCAGTTACCCCTCCGACAGCCGGGACGAGCAGTACTTC.

Concerning this clonotype: This may stem from a read error, because a much larger clone lies one nucleotide away. This chain uses TRBV7-8 with TRBJ2-1; TRBD2 matches at 7 bases. The V and J ends lost 2 bases and 10 bases, in that order; junction bases with no gene match: 14. This CDR3 is built from 16 residues. The V gene's germline CDR1 is SGHVS and CDR2 FQNEAQ. The CDR3 loop reads CASSLKLTRLAREQFF. The CDR3 DNA reads TGTGCCAGCAGCTTAAAACTCACGCGACTAGCTCGAGAGCAGTTCTTC.

Only a few counts were recorded for this clonotype. The chain joins TRBV12-3 or TRBV12-4 to TRBJ2-7; D may be TRBD2 (6 bases). V was pared by 6 bases and J by 5 bases, with 17 bases between. The CDR3 length is 14 residues. This CDR3 is CASSQGTSRHEQYF. CDR3 in DNA: TGTGCCAGCAGCCAAGGAACTAGCCGCCACGAGCAGTACTTC.

This clonotype was counted ten times or more. CDR3 in DNA: TGTGCCAGCAGGTTCGGGGGTCTCCTGAACACTGAAGCTTTCTTT. It encodes CASRFGGLLNTEAFF. V usage is TRBV7-9 and J usage is TRBJ1-1, with D possibly being TRBD1 (5 bases). The V end was cut by 6 bases, the J end by 0 bases, with 14 bases between. The germline V gene has CDR1 SEHNR and CDR2 FQNEAQ (reference sequence). The CDR3 has 15 amino acids. Together with reference TRBV7-9 and TRBJ1-1, the CDR3 gives the full variable domain: DTGVSQNPRHKITKRGQNVTFRCDPISEHNRLYWYRQTLGQGPEFLTYFQNEAQLEKSRLLSDRFSAERPKGSFSTLEIQRTEQGDSAMYLCASRFGGLLNTEAFFGQGTRLTVV.

This clonotype showed up many times. The rearrangement uses TRBV6-1 and TRBJ2-7; D is possibly TRBD1 (5 bases). V was pared by 11 bases and J by 0 bases, with 20 bases between. The CDR3 has 15 amino acids. CDR1 is MNHNS, CDR2 SASEGT, per germline. The CDR3 coding sequence is TGTGCCTCCCGGTTCCGCAGGGAAGCCTCCTACGAGCAGTACTTC. It translates to CASRFRREASYEQYF.

This clonotype showed up many times. The chain links TRBV20-1 to TRBJ2-1; either TRBD1 or TRBD2 may fit D (5 bases each). Germline CDR1 and CDR2: DFQATT and SNEGSKA (reference sequence). CDR3 length: 13 amino acids. The V end lost 4 bases, the J end lost 8 bases, and 15 bases lay between the germline ends. The chain's CDR3 is CSANSDRGHEQFF. CDR3 DNA sequence: TGCAGTGCTAACTCCGACAGAGGGCATGAGCAGTTCTTC.

This clonotype has ten or more counts. V gene TRBV3-1 combines with J gene TRBJ1-1; D is unclear. Trimming removed 4 bases at V and 1 base at J, with 13 bases between. The V gene's germline CDR1 is LGHDT and CDR2 YNNKEL (reference sequence). The CDR3 has 15 amino acids. CDR3 region: CASSPHGVSNTEAFF. The DNA of the CDR3 is TGTGCCAGCAGCCCCCATGGGGTCTCGAACACTGAAGCTTTCTTT.

This clonotype was observed once. The rearrangement links TRBV20-1 to TRBJ2-2, with 8 bases lining up with TRBD2. The germline V gene has CDR1 DFQATT and CDR2 SNEGSKA (reference sequence). With V trimmed by 5 bases and J by 4 bases, 12 bases remained unmatched. The CDR3 is 16 residues long. The CDR3 sequence is CSASPGGAGVTGELFF. The CDR3 coding sequence is TGCAGTGCTTCCCCAGGAGGAGCGGGGGTCACCGGGGAGCTGTTTTTT.

The chain uses TRBV10-3 and TRBJ1-2; D is unresolved. Germline V gene sequence: CDR1 ENHRY, CDR2 SYGVKD. Trimming took off 5 bases at V and 5 bases at J, with 6 bases between the two ends. This CDR3 spans 11 amino acids. This CDR3 is CAISSGYGYTF. The CDR3, as DNA: TGTGCCATCAGTTCAGGTTATGGCTACACCTTC.

The sample holds one count of this clonotype. V gene TRBV29-1 combines with J gene TRBJ2-7; 7 bases agree with TRBD1. The germline gives CDR1 SQVTM, CDR2 ANQGSEA. V gave up 2 bases and J gave up 1 base; unmatched junction bases: 5. The CDR3 is 14 amino acids. CDR3 nucleotide sequence: TGCAGCGTTGAACTCCGGGACAGATCCTACGAGCAGTACTTC. Its translation: CSVELRDRSYEQYF.

This rearrangement joins TRBV6-1 to TRBJ2-2, with 7 nucleotides matching TRBD1. Germline values: CDR1 MNHNS, CDR2 SASEGT. The V gene end was trimmed by 7 bases and the J gene end by 6 bases; junction bases not matched to a gene: 11. The CDR3 totals 15 residues. This CDR3 is CASTAAGGVAGELFF. The CDR3 region has the DNA TGTGCCAGCACCGCGGCAGGGGGAGTTGCCGGGGAGCTGTTTTTT.

The table lists this clonotype with a few counts. This sequence joins TRBV7-6 and TRBJ1-2; possibly TRBD1 for D (5 bases). Germline V gene sequence: CDR1 SGHVS, CDR2 FNYEAQ. CDR3 length: 16 amino acids. V was shortened by 2 bases and J by 8 bases, with 21 bases between the two germline ends. CDR3 in amino acids: CASSLSARQGANGYTF. DNA for the CDR3: TGTGCCAGCAGCTTATCGGCGCGGCAGGGAGCGAACGGCTACACCTTC.

This clonotype was observed a few times. The chain's CDR3 is CASSQEGRGASYNEQFF. The CDR3 DNA follows: TGTGCCAGCAGCCAAGAAGGGCGGGGGGCCTCCTACAATGAGCAGTTCTTC. This chain joins TRBV4-2 and TRBJ2-1; 8 nucleotides match TRBD2. Germline assignment: CDR1 LGHNA and CDR2 YNFKEQ. The CDR3 totals 17 residues. The trim removed 0 bases at V and 0 bases at J, leaving 4 bases unmatched.